The next 27 T cell receptor beta chains were all read from a single sample in a study of human T cells and chemical hapten exposure. MiXCR was run by TCRdb on the RACE reads, yielding one entry per CDR3 protein. The repertoire holds about 120,000 distinct CDR3 sequences, with about 13% as singletons. Noted time point: pre-sensitization, week 0. Noted treatment: therapeutic diphenylcyclopropenone sensitization with weekly scalp DPC. Sequenced material: whole blood, taken in connection with sensitization to the hapten diphenylcyclopropenone (DPC). These receptors originate from a woman between 18 and 30 years old with alopecia areata. Some clones in this sample may be carry-over from other donors' samples.

V usage is TRBV6-2 or TRBV6-3 and J usage is TRBJ1-6, with 8 positions matching TRBD1. J lost 10 bases, V lost 2 bases, and 4 bases had no gene match. This CDR3 is built from 14 residues. Looked up from germline, CDR1 is MNHEY and CDR2 is SVGEGT. The CDR3 DNA reads TGTGCCAGCAGTTACCGGGACAGGTGGTCACCCCTCCACTTT. It specifies CASSYRDRWSPLHF.

About this clonotype: A much larger clone is a single base away; this may be a read error. J is TRBJ1-1 and V is TRBV10-3; a weak D match, TRBD1 (6 bases). This CDR3 has 14 residues. CDR1 and CDR2 from the germline V gene are ENHRY and SYGVKD. The V and J ends lost 6 bases and 7 bases respectively, with 18 bases between them. The CDR3 is CAISPGGQDIEAFF. As DNA, the CDR3 is TGTGCCATCAGCCCTGGGGGGCAGGACATTGAAGCTTTCTTT.

V gene TRBV28 combines with J gene TRBJ2-3, with D tentatively TRBD1 or TRBD2 (5 bases each). Germline V gene sequence: CDR1 MDHEN, CDR2 SYDVKM. This CDR3 is built from 14 residues. Trimming removed 10 bases from V and 2 bases from J, with 16 bases in between. The chain's CDR3 is CATDDGTPTDTQYF. The CDR3 DNA reads TGTGCCACCGACGACGGGACGCCCACAGATACGCAGTATTTT.

The CDR3 loop reads CSVAQGGHIQYF. The CDR3 DNA follows: TGCAGCGTTGCCCAGGGGGGACACATTCAGTACTTC. V usage is TRBV29-1 and J usage is TRBJ2-4, with D perhaps matching TRBD1 (7 bases). CDR1 and CDR2 from the germline V gene are SQVTM and ANQGSEA. V was shortened by 4 bases and J by 8 bases, with 12 bases between the two germline ends. The CDR3 sequence is 12 residues long.

V gene TRBV6-6 combines with J gene TRBJ1-4; 7 positions agree with TRBD1. CDR3 length: 15 amino acids. CDR1 and CDR2 from the germline V gene are MNHNY and SVGAGI (reference sequence). After removal of 0 bases from V and 5 bases from J, the junction contained 3 bases not matched to a gene. The CDR3 nucleotides read TGTGCCAGCAGTTACTCTTGGGACAGAAATGAAAAACTGTTTTTT. Residues: CASSYSWDRNEKLFF.

This clonotype was recorded once. This chain connects TRBV28 to TRBJ2-7; a weak D match, TRBD1 (6 bases). The CDR3 contains 13 residues. Germline values: CDR1 MDHEN, CDR2 SYDVKM. V was clipped by 10 bases and J by 0 bases, with 13 bases between them. The CDR3 here is CATSDSVSYEQYF. The CDR3 bases are TGTGCCACCTCGGACAGCGTCTCCTACGAGCAGTACTTC.

This clonotype was picked up a small number of times. CDR3 in amino acids: CASSPEGEDQDTQYF. The CDR3 DNA is TGTGCCAGCAGTCCCGAGGGGGAGGATCAAGATACGCAGTATTTT. The chain joins TRBV25-1 to TRBJ2-3, with D perhaps being TRBD1 or TRBD2 (6 bases each). The CDR3 length is 15 residues. The V gene lost 5 bases and the J gene lost 5 bases, with 17 bases spanning the gap. From germline, CDR1 is MGHDK and CDR2 SYGVNS.

The chain couples TRBV19 to TRBJ1-5; 8 bases line up with TRBD1. V gave up 3 bases and J gave up 5 bases; unmatched junction bases: 3. Germline CDR1 is LNHDA and CDR2 is SQIVND (reference sequence). The CDR3 covers 14 residues. CDR3 in amino acids: CASSMKQGDQPQHF. The DNA of the CDR3 is TGTGCCAGTAGTATGAAACAGGGGGATCAGCCCCAGCATTTT.

V is TRBV19 and J is TRBJ1-4; perhaps TRBD1 as D (5 bases). Germline CDR1 is LNHDA and CDR2 is SQIVND (reference sequence). The length of the CDR3 is 13 residues. Trimming stripped 5 bases from V and 3 bases from J, with 7 bases between. This CDR3 reads CASSAGPNEKLFF. The CDR3 DNA reads as TGTGCCAGTAGTGCGGGACCTAATGAAAAACTGTTTTTT.

This chain links TRBV20-1 with TRBJ1-5; D is possibly TRBD1 (5 bases). Looked up from germline, CDR1 is DFQATT and CDR2 is SNEGSKA (reference sequence). The CDR3 totals 14 residues. V was pared by 3 bases and J by 3 bases, with 12 bases between. CDR3 protein: CSASRTGINQPQHF. The CDR3 DNA reads as TGCAGTGCTAGCAGAACAGGAATCAATCAGCCCCAGCATTTT.

This clonotype showed up just a few times. The chain employs TRBV7-2 and TRBJ2-7, with D hard to call. Germline lookup yields CDR1 SGHTA and CDR2 FQGNSA. V lost 2 bases to trimming and J lost 3 bases, with 8 bases between them. The CDR3 runs 13 residues. CDR3 region: CASSLSLDYEQYF. The CDR3 nucleotides read TGTGCCAGCAGCTTATCCCTGGACTACGAGCAGTACTTC.

Many counts were recorded for this clonotype. The genes are TRBV29-1 and TRBJ2-1; D call uncertain. This CDR3 region has 10 residues. Trimming removed 3 bases from V and 6 bases from J, with 3 bases in between. Germline-derived CDR1 and CDR2 are SQVTM and ANQGSEA. The chain's CDR3 is CSVDTNEQFF. As DNA, the CDR3 is TGCAGCGTTGATACCAATGAGCAGTTCTTC.

This clonotype was counted only a few times. V gene TRBV5-6 combines with J gene TRBJ1-2; D is ambiguous. The CDR3 runs 14 residues. Germline-derived CDR1 and CDR2 are SGHDT and YYEEEE. V gave up 0 bases and J gave up 2 bases, with 8 bases separating them. CDR3: CASSLAGQNYGYTF. The CDR3 region has the DNA TGTGCCAGCAGCTTGGCCGGGCAAAACTATGGCTACACCTTC.

This clonotype was detected a few times. The chain joins TRBV18 to TRBJ1-1; maybe TRBD1 (5 bases). V dropped 3 bases and J dropped 1 base, with 12 bases sitting between them. Germline CDR1 is KGHSH and CDR2 is LQKENI. The CDR3 contains 15 residues. CDR3 DNA: TGTGCCAGCTCACCCGGGCAGGGCCCGAACACTGAAGCTTTCTTT. Its protein is CASSPGQGPNTEAFF. Supplemented by reference TRBV18 and TRBJ1-1, the full variable domain reads NAGVMQNPRHLVRRRGQEARLRCSPMKGHSHVYWYRQLPEEGLKFMVYLQKENIIDESGMPKERFSAEFPKEGPSILRIQQVVRGDSAAYFCASSPGQGPNTEAFFGQGTRLTVV.

This clonotype has at least ten counts. CDR3 in DNA: TGCAGCGCTAGTGTTTCGGCGAACACCGGGGAGCTGTTTTTT. Its protein product is CSASVSANTGELFF. This chain joins TRBV29-1 and TRBJ2-2; D is undetermined. Between the trimmed V and J ends, which lost 7 bases and 0 bases, there was a span of 12 bases. There are 14 residues in the CDR3. CDR1 SQVTM and CDR2 ANQGSEA come from the germline V gene.

This clonotype was seen only a few times. This chain uses TRBV20-1 with TRBJ1-2; no reliable D call. The CDR3 is 11 amino acids. CDR1 is DFQATT and CDR2 is SNEGSKA in the germline V gene (reference sequence). CDR3 residues: CRGREGYGYTF. CDR3 DNA: TGCAGAGGAAGGGAAGGGTACGGCTACACCTTC.

The chain uses TRBV5-5 and TRBJ2-3; D is unclear. The CDR3 is made up of 17 amino acids. Germline-derived CDR1 and CDR2 are SGHKS and YYEKEE (reference sequence). V was cut by 3 bases and J by 1 base, with 18 bases left in between. CDR3 in amino acids: CASSSIYRTWGTDTQYF. The DNA of the CDR3 is TGTGCCAGCAGCTCTATTTATAGGACCTGGGGCACAGATACGCAGTATTTT.

This clonotype was counted only a few times. This sequence joins TRBV12-3 or TRBV12-4 and TRBJ1-3; TRBD1 is a possible D gene (6 bases). Trimming stripped 4 bases from V and 4 bases from J, with 11 bases between. This CDR3 region has 14 residues. The CDR3 spells CASSSTGTGNTIYF. DNA of the CDR3: TGTGCCAGCAGTTCTACAGGGACCGGAAACACCATATATTTT.

The rearrangement joins TRBV5-6 to TRBJ2-7; 8 positions agree with TRBD1. Looked up from germline, CDR1 is SGHDT and CDR2 is YYEEEE. Germline trimming cut 0 bases from V and 7 bases from J; bases unmatched to any gene: 12. The CDR3 is made up of 16 amino acids. The CDR3, as DNA: TGTGCCAGCAGCTTGGGCCGGGACAGGTGGAGCCGGGAGCAGTACTTC. It translates to CASSLGRDRWSREQYF. Full variable domain (missing parts from reference TRBV5-6 and TRBJ2-7): DAGVTQSPTHLIKTRGQQVTLRCSPKSGHDTVSWYQQALGQGPQFIFQYYEEEERQRGNFPDRFSGHQFPNYSSELNVNALLLGDSALYLCASSLGRDRWSREQYFGPGTRLTVT.

This clonotype was seen a few times. The V gene is TRBV7-9, the J gene TRBJ2-3, with no clear D. Germline CDR1 is SEHNR and CDR2 is FQNEAQ (reference sequence). The germline V and J ends were trimmed by 1 base and 0 bases, with 8 bases remaining between them. CDR3 length: 15 residues. The CDR3 sequence is CASSLVAASTDTQYF. In DNA form, the CDR3 reads TGTGCCAGCAGCTTAGTGGCAGCTAGCACAGATACGCAGTATTTT.

This clonotype was observed a few times. The chain recombines TRBV29-1 with TRBJ1-1, with 10 bases fitting TRBD1. The V gene's germline CDR1 is SQVTM and CDR2 ANQGSEA. V lost 6 bases and J lost 0; bases outside the gene matches: 10. The CDR3 has 16 amino acids. The CDR3 DNA follows: TGCAGCGTCGAGAAGGGACAGGGGATGGTGAACACTGAAGCTTTCTTT. Translating it yields CSVEKGQGMVNTEAFF. The whole variable domain, filled in from reference TRBV29-1 and TRBJ1-1, reads SAVISQKPSRDICQRGTSLTIQCQVDSQVTMMFWYRQQPGQSLTLIATANQGSEATYESGFVIDKFPISRPNLTFSTLTVSNMSPEDSSIYLCSVEKGQGMVNTEAFFGQGTRLTVV.

This clonotype was counted between two and nine times. The chain carries TRBV20-1 and TRBJ1-5, with TRBD1 matching 9 bases. Germline CDR1 and CDR2: DFQATT and SNEGSKA (reference sequence). CDR3 length: 17 residues. The CDR3 sequence is CSAYPGQGYYSNQPQHF. The CDR3 DNA sequence: TGCAGCGCATACCCGGGACAGGGATATTATAGCAATCAGCCCCAGCATTTT.

This clonotype was counted only a few times. The CDR3 nucleotides are TGTGCCAGCTCACCGGGACAGGGGGGTAGCAATCAGCCCCAGCATTTT. It encodes CASSPGQGGSNQPQHF. The V and J genes are TRBV18 and TRBJ1-5, with 11 bases aligning to TRBD1. Trimming removed 3 bases from V and 0 bases from J; junction bases left unmatched: 1. Germline values: CDR1 KGHSH, CDR2 LQKENI. The CDR3 contains 16 residues.

This clonotype was found a few times. The rearrangement uses TRBV29-1 and TRBJ2-7; TRBD1 aligns across 7 bases. Looked up from germline, CDR1 is SQVTM and CDR2 is ANQGSEA. V was clipped by 6 bases and J by 0 bases; unmatched bases: 14. The CDR3 extends over 16 amino acids. In nucleotides, the CDR3 is TGCAGCGTCAAAGGGTCGCAACAGGGGATCTCCTACGAGCAGTACTTC. As protein: CSVKGSQQGISYEQYF.

This clonotype was counted a single time. The rearrangement links TRBV15 to TRBJ1-1; 10 bases are a match to TRBD1. Germline V gene lookup returns CDR1 LNHNV and CDR2 YYDKDF (reference sequence). Germline trimming cut 2 bases from V and 4 bases from J; bases unmatched to any gene: 7. The CDR3 loop spans 16 amino acids. CDR3 region: CATSRPGQGIGTEAFF. CDR3 nucleotides: TGTGCCACCAGCAGACCGGGACAGGGGATAGGCACTGAAGCTTTCTTT.

The J gene is TRBJ2-3, the V gene TRBV20-1; possible D gene TRBD2, 6 bases. V lost 0 bases, J lost 0 bases, and 13 bases lay in between. Germline-derived CDR1 and CDR2 are DFQATT and SNEGSKA (reference sequence). This CDR3 is built from 16 residues. This CDR3 reads CSARDLSRGSTDTQYF. The CDR3 DNA follows: TGCAGTGCTAGAGATCTGAGCCGGGGGAGCACAGATACGCAGTATTTT.

This clonotype came up many times. J is TRBJ1-1 and V is TRBV3-1, with D tentatively TRBD1 (5 bases). V was clipped by 2 bases and J by 7 bases, with 8 bases between them. The CDR3 has 12 amino acids. Germline loops: CDR1 LGHDT, CDR2 YNNKEL (reference sequence). In DNA, the CDR3 is TGTGCCAGCAGCCAATTGACAGATGAAGCTTTCTTT. It translates to CASSQLTDEAFF.